One T cell receptor (beta chain) is described in this entry. Antigen unknown. These data come from a study of shared clonotypes between healthy human individuals. Study results and limitations: An effect of sequencing depth on clonotype sharing among donors was expected.

Looked up from germline, CDR1 is MGHRA and CDR2 is YSYEKL. This CDR3 has 16 residues. V was shortened by 0 bases and J by 2 bases, with 11 bases between the two germline ends. The protocol was immunoSEQ multiplex PCR, while the TCRdb copy is restricted to in-frame clones and leaves out a portion. The sample has approximately 640,000 clones, around 90% seen once. The V and J genes are TRBV4-1 and TRBJ2-4; no firm D call. The sample taken for sequencing was memory CD8+ T cells from PBMCs. Subset of the sample: CD45RO+ cells pooled with CCR7-negative TemRA cells. This clonotype originated in a man between 18 and 29 years old in good health. Some clones in this sample may be carry-over from other donors' samples. The CDR3 nucleotides are TGCGCCAGCAGCCAAGATAATACGGTGACCAAAAACATTCAGTACTTC. Translation gives CASSQDNTVTKNIQYF.